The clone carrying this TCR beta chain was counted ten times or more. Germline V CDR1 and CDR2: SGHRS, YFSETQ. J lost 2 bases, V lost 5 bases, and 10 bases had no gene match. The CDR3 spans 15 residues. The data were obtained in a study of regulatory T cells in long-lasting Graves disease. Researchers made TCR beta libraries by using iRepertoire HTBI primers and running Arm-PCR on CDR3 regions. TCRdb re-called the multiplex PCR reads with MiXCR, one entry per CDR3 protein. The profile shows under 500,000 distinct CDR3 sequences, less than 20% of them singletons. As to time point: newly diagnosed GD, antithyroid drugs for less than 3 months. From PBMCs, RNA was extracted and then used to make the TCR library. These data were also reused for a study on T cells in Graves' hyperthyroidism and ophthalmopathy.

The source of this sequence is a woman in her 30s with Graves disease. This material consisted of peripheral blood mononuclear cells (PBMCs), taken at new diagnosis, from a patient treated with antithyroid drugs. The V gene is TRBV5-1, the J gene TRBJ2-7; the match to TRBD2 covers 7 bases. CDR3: CASRGGSSGTYEQYF. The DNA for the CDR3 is TGCGCCAGCAGGGGGGGATCCAGCGGGACCTACGAGCAGTACTTC.